This T cell receptor beta chain was recovered during a study of blood T cell repertoires in COVID-19. At the level of the study: Acute and convalescent COVID-19 specimens originated in the United States, Italy and Spain. From T cells, B-cell-depleted T cells, or PBMCs came the material, which was cDNA or gDNA.

This CDR3 is 13 amino acids long. V was clipped by 4 bases and J by 6 bases, with 13 bases between them. Germline assignment: CDR1 WNHNN and CDR2 SYGVQD (reference sequence). Study processing details: Amplification of reference gene primers provided the estimated nucleated cell counts. Generated by immunoSEQ multiplex PCR, the TCRdb table keeps only in-frame clones and is missing some. Clone size and the V and J calls come from that table; the DNA yielded D and trimming. In the table there are under 200,000 clones, 86% of which are singletons. The chain has TRBV10-1 and TRBJ2-7, with a possible D match to TRBD2 (6 bases). The sequencing sample was made of peripheral blood. This clonotype originated in a man in his 70s with acute or convalescent COVID-19. The CDR3 coding sequence is TGCGCCAGCAGTGGGGACTCTACAGGCGAGCAGTACTTC. It yields the protein CASSGDSTGEQYF.